This T cell receptor beta chain was identified in a study of regulatory T cells in long-lasting Graves disease (dated by TCRdb to the early 2020s). Notes on the research overall: To count as having persistent Graves' disease, a patient had to have received antithyroid drug treatment for over 5 years with TSH receptor autoantibodies remaining persistently positive. The study was registered as a clinical trial and conducted in China. A total of 35 or so samples were covered by TCR sequencing, comprising approximately 13 persistent and roughly 20 newly diagnosed Graves' disease patients. Patients with persistent Graves' disease were compared with patients with newly diagnosed Graves' disease using TCR sequencing and RNA sequencing of peripheral blood. On average, persistent Graves' disease patients in the clinical cohort had been on antithyroid drugs for about 10.3 years. What the study reported, not specific to this receptor: Persistent disease showed preferential use of TRBV28, TRBJ1-2 and TRBJ2-5, whereas newly diagnosed disease favored TRBV20-1 and TRBJ2-1. Patients with persistent disease shared more public clonotypes (around 2,700) than newly diagnosed patients did (more than 900). The authors acknowledged the small sample size as a limitation that may reduce accuracy. Compared with newly diagnosed patients, patients with persistent Graves' disease had lower TCR Shannon entropy and fewer highly expanded clones, which suggests clonal expansion. Only peripheral blood was studied, because thyroid tissue, the primary lesion, was inaccessible. Only the TCR beta chain was sequenced and analyzed.

Library preparation employed multiplex PCR. Sequencing took place on an Illumina HiSeq 4000. CDR3 regions were amplified by Arm-PCR with iRepertoire HTBI primers to construct TCR beta libraries. PCR products were gel purified before sequencing. The published analysis was carried out like this. A total of some 65 TRBV and under 15 TRBJ segments were identified across samples and were used for gene usage analysis of CDR3 amino acid clonotypes. Filtered high-quality paired reads were merged into contigs using COPE and FqMerger. BLAST was used to align contigs to IMGT TRBV, TRBD and TRBJ reference genes, and CDR3 was defined according to IMGT. Highly expanded clones were defined as clonotypes with a frequency above 0.1%. Repertoire diversity was measured by Shannon entropy, and V-J evenness by the Gini coefficient. A clonotype found in more than one individual was treated as public. Starting from the raw public reads, TCRdb applied fastp trimming at Q25, assembled clones with MiXCR and retained in-frame beta chains. Identical CDR3 protein sequences are pooled into one entry, listed with their most common genes and DNA. Clone size and V and J calls follow TCRdb, not the original study. Here the sample has 650,000 to 850,000 distinct CDR3 sequences; approximately 29% occur a single time. The top ten clones comprise around 42% of the sample.

Interpreted using the paper, the time point label stands for: persistent/refractory GD, antithyroid drugs over 5 years with positive TRAb. For both TCR sequencing and RNA sequencing, RNA was extracted from PBMCs using TRIzol. Graves' disease was diagnosed according to American Thyroid Association guidelines. The patients came from an endocrinology department in Xi'an, China. From each patient, roughly 9 milliliters of peripheral blood was collected into an EDTA anticoagulant tube. Ficoll Paque Plus density gradient separation was used to isolate PBMCs, and no further T cell sorting was performed. RNA quality was checked with an Agilent 2100 Bioanalyzer and agarose gel, and concentration with a NanoDrop 2000. CDR1 and CDR2 are drawn from the germline V gene: SGHRS, YFSETQ. The CDR3 numbers 15 residues from cysteine through phenylalanine. Just the 45-base CDR3 DNA is kept, in frame starting at base 1. V is pared back by 3 bases and J by 2 bases, with 14 bases lying between the germline termini.

This clonotype was found a few times. No antigen is known for it. No much larger clonotype is one base removed from it; base qualities were not supplied. The receptor chain draws on TRBV5-1 and TRBJ1-1; a tentative D match to TRBD1 spans 5 bases. The sequences come from peripheral blood mononuclear cells (PBMCs), collected when the disease was refractory, from a patient treated with antithyroid drugs. The TCR sequence derives from a female donor with Graves disease. The nucleotides read TGCGCCAGCAGCTGGGGACTGATGCATAACACTGAAGCTTTCTTT. Its translation is CASSWGLMHNTEAFF.